The 18 T cell receptor beta chains given below trace back to one sample, sequenced in a study of blood T cell repertoires in COVID-19. TCRdb's copy holds only in-frame clones and misses some; the assay was immunoSEQ multiplex PCR. The profile shows 150,000 or so clones, roughly 87% of them singletons. Material for sequencing was PBMCs or T cells enriched from blood (not recorded which). The receptors here all came from a woman aged 40-49 years who had been exposed to COVID-19.

The chain joins TRBV20-1 to TRBJ1-3; possibly TRBD1 for D (6 bases). This CDR3 has 16 residues. Looked up from germline, CDR1 is DFQATT and CDR2 is SNEGSKA (reference sequence). Trimming removed 3 bases at V and 2 bases at J, with 17 bases between. The DNA of the CDR3 is TGCAGTGCTAGTTTCCGGGGGGCATCGGCTGGAAACACCATATATTTT. Protein product: CSASFRGASAGNTIYF.

This rearrangement joins TRBV9 to TRBJ2-3; TRBD2 agrees at 7 bases. This CDR3 comprises 17 residues. The junction had 11 bases not matched to a gene; V was cut back by 4 bases and J by 0 bases. Germline-derived CDR1 and CDR2 are SGDLS and YYNGEE. The chain's CDR3 is CASSKGTTIISTDTQYF. CDR3 DNA sequence: TGTGCCAGCAGCAAAGGGACTACCATTATAAGCACAGATACGCAGTATTTT.

The V gene is TRBV28, the J gene TRBJ2-1; D is perhaps TRBD2 (5 bases). Germline V gene lookup returns CDR1 MDHEN and CDR2 SYDVKM. This CDR3 comprises 12 residues. Trimming took 7 bases from V and 6 from J, leaving 10 bases between them. The DNA of the CDR3 is TGTGCCAGCACCCCACTAGGCAATGAGCAGTTCTTC. This sequence encodes CASTPLGNEQFF.

This chain uses TRBV5-1 with TRBJ1-2; weak D call: TRBD1 (5 bases). Germline V CDR1 and CDR2: SGHRS, YFSETQ. The V gene lost 1 base and the J gene lost 6 bases, with 10 bases spanning the gap. The CDR3 extends over 13 amino acids. The CDR3 protein is CASSLLGADGYTF. DNA for the CDR3: TGCGCCAGCAGCTTGCTTGGGGCAGATGGCTACACCTTC.

This clone was seen just once. The V and J genes are TRBV7-9 and TRBJ1-2; D not certain. Between the trimmed V and J ends, which lost 5 bases and 0 bases, there was a span of 7 bases. This CDR3 region has 13 residues. Germline V gene lookup returns CDR1 SEHNR and CDR2 FQNEAQ (reference sequence). The CDR3 nucleotides are TGTGCCAGCAGCGTAACAGCTAACTATGGCTACACCTTC. This translates into CASSVTANYGYTF. Looking up the rest from reference TRBV7-9 and TRBJ1-2 gives the full variable domain: DTGVSQNPRHKITKRGQNVTFRCDPISEHNRLYWYRQTLGQGPEFLTYFQNEAQLEKSRLLSDRFSAERPKGSFSTLEIQRTEQGDSAMYLCASSVTANYGYTFGSGTRLTVV.

The chain carries TRBV24-1 and TRBJ1-2; TRBD1 is a possible D gene (6 bases). The CDR3 sequence is 14 residues long. CDR1 and CDR2 from the germline V gene are KGHDR and SFDVKD. The ends were cut back, 5 bases at V and 0 bases at J, with 9 bases in the middle. The CDR3 nucleotides read TGTGCCACCAGTGGAAGGGACACTAACTATGGCTACACCTTC. This translates into CATSGRDTNYGYTF.

This sequence joins TRBV24-1 and TRBJ2-1, with 7 bases aligning to TRBD1. Trimming removed 4 bases from V and 5 bases from J; junction bases left unmatched: 10. Germline V gene lookup returns CDR1 KGHDR and CDR2 SFDVKD. This CDR3 contains 16 residues. CDR3 loop: CATSESGQVVDNEQFF. The CDR3 nucleotides are TGTGCCACCAGTGAGTCCGGACAGGTTGTCGACAATGAGCAGTTCTTC.

The J gene is TRBJ1-1, the V gene TRBV6-5; no clear D gene. The ends were cut back, 3 bases at V and 6 bases at J, with 5 bases in the middle. CDR1 and CDR2 from the germline V gene are MNHEY and SVGAGI. The CDR3 is 11 amino acids. CDR3 nucleotides: TGTGCCAGCAGTTATATGTCTGAAGCTTTCTTT. Protein: CASSYMSEAFF.

CDR3 nucleotides: TGTGCCAGCAGTTCCTGGCTAGCGGGAGTGGGCGGGGAGCTGTTTTTT. Amino acids: CASSSWLAGVGGELFF. The chain employs TRBV27 and TRBJ2-2; 10 nucleotides align to TRBD2. CDR3 length equals 16 residues. Germline V gene lookup returns CDR1 MNHEY and CDR2 SMNVEV (reference sequence). After removal of 4 bases from V and 7 bases from J, the junction contained 9 bases not matched to a gene.

The CDR3 coding sequence is TGTGCCAGCAGCCTACGGACAGGGATGAACACTGAAGCTTTCTTT. This translates into CASSLRTGMNTEAFF. J is TRBJ1-1 and V is TRBV3-1 (or the pseudogene TRBV3-2); 8 bases map to TRBD1. Trimming at V came to 4 bases and at J to 0 bases, leaving 4 bases not matched to a gene. This CDR3 is 15 amino acids long. Germline V gene lookup returns CDR1 LGHDT and CDR2 YNNKEL (reference sequence).

CDR3 sequence reads: CASIVGQGAGNEQFF. The CDR3, as DNA: TGTGCCAGCATAGTTGGGCAGGGGGCAGGCAATGAGCAGTTCTTC. This chain joins TRBV2 and TRBJ2-1; 8 bases line up with TRBD1. After removal of 7 bases from V and 6 bases from J, the junction contained 11 bases not matched to a gene. The CDR3 contains 15 residues. Germline V gene lookup returns CDR1 SNHLY and CDR2 FYNNEI.

CDR3 region: CASSISRGVPSYEQYF. In DNA form, the CDR3 reads TGTGCCAGCAGCATTAGCAGGGGGGTTCCCTCCTACGAGCAGTACTTC. The J gene is TRBJ2-7, the V gene TRBV7-2; tentative D call: TRBD1 (7 bases). Germline values: CDR1 SGHTA, CDR2 FQGNSA. Trimming removed 5 bases from V and 0 bases from J, with 17 bases in between. There are 16 residues in the CDR3.

V usage is TRBV29-1 and J usage is TRBJ2-7; 10 bases align to TRBD1. Germline V CDR1 and CDR2: SQVTM, ANQGSEA. The CDR3 is 16 amino acids. J lost 3 bases, V lost 0 bases, and 8 bases had no gene match. The DNA of the CDR3 is TGCAGCGTTGAAGATCGATTCGGGACAGGGGACTACGAGCAGTACTTC. Its protein is CSVEDRFGTGDYEQYF.

The chain carries TRBV18 and TRBJ1-1, with D unclear. Trimming pared 2 bases from V and 2 bases from J, leaving 15 bases between. Germline-derived CDR1 and CDR2 are KGHSH and LQKENI. The CDR3 sequence is 16 residues long. CDR3 residues: CASSPDTYFSNTEAFF. In DNA form, the CDR3 reads TGTGCCAGCTCACCAGACACCTACTTCTCAAACACTGAAGCTTTCTTT.

The gene calls are TRBV18 and TRBJ2-2, with 9 bases identical to TRBD2. V lost 3 bases and J lost 1; bases outside the gene matches: 0. Germline V CDR1 and CDR2: KGHSH, LQKENI. This CDR3 has 15 residues. Here the CDR3 reads CASSPTSGNTGELFF. DNA of the CDR3: TGTGCCAGCTCACCGACTAGCGGGAACACCGGGGAGCTGTTTTTT.

The chain joins TRBV9 to TRBJ1-2, with 12 bases aligning to TRBD1. J lost 4 bases, V lost 2 bases, and 6 bases had no gene match. This CDR3 is built from 16 residues. From germline, CDR1 is SGDLS and CDR2 YYNGEE. The CDR3 sequence is CASSVGDRGPLYGYTF. The CDR3 DNA reads as TGTGCCAGCAGCGTTGGGGACAGGGGGCCCCTCTATGGCTACACCTTC.

This clone has a count of ten or more. V usage is TRBV18 and J usage is TRBJ1-1; TRBD1 matches at 7 bases. Germline-derived CDR1 and CDR2 are KGHSH and LQKENI. The CDR3 runs to 16 residues. Losses at the gene ends were 3 bases for V and 0 bases for J; bases not matched to a gene: 7. The CDR3 loop reads CASSPPQGGVNTEAFF. The CDR3 DNA follows: TGTGCCAGCTCACCCCCGCAGGGGGGAGTGAACACTGAAGCTTTCTTT.

This chain connects TRBV5-4 to TRBJ1-2; possibly TRBD1 for D (6 bases). The germline CDR1 and CDR2 sequences are SGHNT and YYREEE (reference sequence). Trimming removed 6 bases at V and 6 bases at J, with 27 bases between. The CDR3 is 17 amino acids. CDR3 DNA: TGTGCCAGCACCACTCGGGGGCCAGGGAGGGGTCCAGATGGCTACACCTTC. Its protein product is CASTTRGPGRGPDGYTF.